This T cell receptor beta chain is from a study of blood T cell repertoires in COVID-19. Background on the study: Material from acute and convalescent COVID-19 was sourced from the United States, Italy and Spain. The cDNA or gDNA used as material had been derived from T cells, B-cell-depleted T cells, or PBMCs.

Original processing methods: Counts of nucleated cells, estimated from reference gene primer amplification, were obtained. Profiling relied on immunoSEQ multiplex PCR, and the TCRdb table lists in-frame clones only, not all of them. The V and J calls and clone size were taken over from that table, and D and trimming were inferred from the DNA. The table lists about 240,000 clones, around 87% of them singletons. The CDR3 extends over 15 amino acids. Germline loops: CDR1 SGDLS, CDR2 YYNGEE. Trimming took 0 bases from V and 4 from J, leaving 10 bases between them. The count of this clone is one. The source material was PBMCs or T cells enriched from blood (not recorded which). The chain couples TRBV9 to TRBJ2-2; D unresolved. The sequence derives from a woman aged 40 to 55 with acute COVID-19. The CDR3 sequence: CASSVEHRITGELFF. CDR3 bases: TGTGCCAGCAGCGTAGAACACAGAATCACCGGGGAGCTGTTTTTT.